This T cell receptor (beta chain) was sequenced during a study of blood T cell repertoires in COVID-19 (dated by TCRdb to about 2020). General notes on the study: Samples covering the acute and convalescent phases of COVID-19 were provided by collaborators in the United States, Italy and Spain. The samples were drawn from two sources: the first 160 participants of the ongoing ImmuneRACE study, and 950 to 1,500 subjects contributed by 6 global collaborators. The repertoires were made available in a free public database intended to serve as a resource for research on the immune response to SARS-CoV-2. The sample metadata nearly always contained a de-identified subject ID, COVID-19 status, age in years and sex. Deeply sampled blood TCRbeta repertoires from subjects exposed to, actively infected with, or recovered from COVID-19 were included in the dataset. Where available, HLA class I and class II types were obtained from metadata supplied by the sample provider rather than from assay-based typing. The material from the prospective study consisted of cDNA or gDNA derived from T cells, B-cell-depleted T cells, or PBMCs.

The immunoSEQ Assay, a bias-controlled multiplex PCR, was used to amplify TCRbeta CDR3 regions from genomic DNA. On the authors' methods: The number of nucleated cells in each sample was estimated by amplification of reference gene primers within the assay. To quantify the absolute abundance of each unique TCRbeta CDR3 rearrangement, sequence reads were collapsed and filtered. For each sample, productive Simpson clonality was calculated by taking the square root of Simpson's diversity index across productive rearrangements. Not all clones reach the TCRdb copy of this immuneACCESS table, which keeps in-frame sequences only. Checked studies attribute under half of the gap to unresolved V genes and leave the rest unexplained. D and trimming were read from the DNA, whereas the V and J calls and clone size are those reported in that table. In this sample the table shows 470,000 or so clones, about 90% of which occur a single time. The top ten clones comprise roughly 1.9% of the sample.

This clone occurred once. Its antigen has not been determined. Base qualities are not at hand, and no much larger clone is one base apart. General study outcomes and caveats: Clinical and demographic metadata were provided uncurated, with the amount varying by source and participant.

The germline V gene supplies CDR1 SGHTS and CDR2 YDEGEE. V is cut by 7 bases and J by 2 bases, and the space between the germline ends is 14 bases. There are 14 amino acids in the CDR3, from cysteine to phenylalanine inclusive. Only CDR3 DNA is held: 42 bases, read in frame from base 1. Participants in the prospective study were enrolled through a virtual design, were aged about 18 to 90 years, and lived in 24 United States geographic areas. In the prospective study, cohorts were assigned on the basis of participant-reported clinical history obtained from a screening survey and a study questionnaire. In the prospective study, mobile phlebotomists collected whole blood, serum and a nasopharyngeal or oropharyngeal swab from each participant. Participants in the prospective study had the option to provide additional blood draws and questionnaires over an approximately two-month period. Blood samples from the prospective study were shipped frozen or at room temperature prior to DNA extraction.

The receptor was derived from a woman in her late teens or twenties with acute COVID-19. The chain is assembled from TRBV5-8 and TRBJ2-3; a confident D gene designation cannot be given. The sequenced sample consisted of PBMCs or T cells enriched from blood (not recorded which). The CDR3 region has the sequence CASRIRGNTDTQYF. The DNA sequence is TGTGCCAGCCGCATCCGTGGCAACACAGATACGCAGTATTTT. With the portions outside the CDR3 filled from the reference TRBV5-8 and TRBJ2-3 genes, the complete variable region becomes EAGVTQSPTHLIKTRGQQATLRCSPISGHTSVYWYQQALGLGLQFLLWYDEGEERNRGNFPPRFSGRQFPNYSSELNVNALELEDSALYLCASRIRGNTDTQYFGPGTRLTVL.